A selection of T cell receptor beta chains follows, all from one sample in a study of blood T cell repertoires in COVID-19. TCRdb's table, derived via immunoSEQ multiplex PCR, lists solely in-frame clones and lacks some. Of roughly 180,000 clones in the sample, 85% to 90% were seen once. Material: PBMCs or T cells enriched from blood (not recorded which). All receptors come from a man aged 40-55 years who had recovered from COVID-19. CDR3s include the opening cysteine and the closing phenylalanine or tryptophan. The D gene is left open where the match is weak. Where a row states a size, it is once, few, many or the class of an expanded clone; other rows omit it.

v_gene,d_gene,abundance,j_gene,CDR3nt,CDR3aa
TRBV6-2/TRBV6-3,NA,once,TRBJ1-4,TGTGCCAGCAGTTGGGGGGGCCCTTTACAGGGAACTAATGAAAAACTGTTTTTT,CASSWGGPLQGTNEKLFF
TRBV19,TRBD1,NA,TRBJ2-5,TGTGCCAGCGGGACAGGGAGAGAGACCCAGTACTTC,CASGTGRETQYF
TRBV3-1/TRBV3-2,NA,NA,TRBJ2-3,TGTGCCAGCAGCCAAGTGGGTCGGGGGTCACAAGATACGCAGTATTTT,CASSQVGRGSQDTQYF
TRBV19,TRBD1,NA,TRBJ2-1,TGTGCCAGTAGTCCGAATAGGGGACAGGGGTACAATGAGCAGTTCTTC,CASSPNRGQGYNEQFF
TRBV19,TRBD1,once,TRBJ1-5,TGTGCCAGTAGTAGGGACAGGGATAGCAATCAGCCCCAGCATTTT,CASSRDRDSNQPQHF
TRBV7-3,TRBD2,NA,TRBJ2-5,TGTGCCAGCAGCGAGGCGGGAGCTGTGGGAGAGACCCAGTACTTC,CASSEAGAVGETQYF
TRBV25-1,NA,NA,TRBJ2-7,TGTGCCAGCAGAGGCCAGGCGAGCTACGAGCAGTACTTC,CASRGQASYEQYF
TRBV2,NA,NA,TRBJ2-3,TGTGCCAGCAGTGAAGATAGATCGGGCACAGATACGCAGTATTTT,CASSEDRSGTDTQYF
TRBV28,TRBD1,NA,TRBJ2-5,TGTGCCAGCACCAGACCCGACAGGGGGGGGAAGACCCAGTACTTC,CASTRPDRGGKTQYF
TRBV6-4,NA,NA,TRBJ1-2,TGTGCCAGCAGATTCTTCTATGGCTACACCTTC,CASRFFYGYTF
TRBV30,TRBD1,NA,TRBJ1-2,TGTGCCTGGAGTGCGACAGGGTTTAACTATGGCTACACCTTC,CAWSATGFNYGYTF
TRBV18,TRBD2,NA,TRBJ2-3,TGTGCCAGCTCACCTAGCGGGGCGCCGGATACGCAGTATTTT,CASSPSGAPDTQYF
TRBV6-5,TRBD1,few,TRBJ2-7,TGTGCCAGCAGTTCCCTAACAGGGGGCTACGAGCAGTACTTC,CASSSLTGGYEQYF